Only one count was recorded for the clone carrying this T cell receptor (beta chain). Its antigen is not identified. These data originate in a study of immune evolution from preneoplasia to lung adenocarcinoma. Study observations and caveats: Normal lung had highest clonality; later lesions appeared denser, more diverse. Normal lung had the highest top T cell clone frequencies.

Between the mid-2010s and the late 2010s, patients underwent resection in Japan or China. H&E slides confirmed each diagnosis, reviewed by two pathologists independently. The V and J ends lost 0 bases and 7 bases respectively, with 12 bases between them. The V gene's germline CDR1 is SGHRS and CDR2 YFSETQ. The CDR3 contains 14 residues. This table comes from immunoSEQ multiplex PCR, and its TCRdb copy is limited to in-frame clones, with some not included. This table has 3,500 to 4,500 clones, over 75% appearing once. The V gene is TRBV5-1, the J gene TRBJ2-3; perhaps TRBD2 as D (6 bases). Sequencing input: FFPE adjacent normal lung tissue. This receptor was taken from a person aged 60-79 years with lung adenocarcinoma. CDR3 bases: TGCGCCAGCAGCTTGGGAGGGACTTCACATACGCAGTATTTT. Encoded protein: CASSLGGTSHTQYF.